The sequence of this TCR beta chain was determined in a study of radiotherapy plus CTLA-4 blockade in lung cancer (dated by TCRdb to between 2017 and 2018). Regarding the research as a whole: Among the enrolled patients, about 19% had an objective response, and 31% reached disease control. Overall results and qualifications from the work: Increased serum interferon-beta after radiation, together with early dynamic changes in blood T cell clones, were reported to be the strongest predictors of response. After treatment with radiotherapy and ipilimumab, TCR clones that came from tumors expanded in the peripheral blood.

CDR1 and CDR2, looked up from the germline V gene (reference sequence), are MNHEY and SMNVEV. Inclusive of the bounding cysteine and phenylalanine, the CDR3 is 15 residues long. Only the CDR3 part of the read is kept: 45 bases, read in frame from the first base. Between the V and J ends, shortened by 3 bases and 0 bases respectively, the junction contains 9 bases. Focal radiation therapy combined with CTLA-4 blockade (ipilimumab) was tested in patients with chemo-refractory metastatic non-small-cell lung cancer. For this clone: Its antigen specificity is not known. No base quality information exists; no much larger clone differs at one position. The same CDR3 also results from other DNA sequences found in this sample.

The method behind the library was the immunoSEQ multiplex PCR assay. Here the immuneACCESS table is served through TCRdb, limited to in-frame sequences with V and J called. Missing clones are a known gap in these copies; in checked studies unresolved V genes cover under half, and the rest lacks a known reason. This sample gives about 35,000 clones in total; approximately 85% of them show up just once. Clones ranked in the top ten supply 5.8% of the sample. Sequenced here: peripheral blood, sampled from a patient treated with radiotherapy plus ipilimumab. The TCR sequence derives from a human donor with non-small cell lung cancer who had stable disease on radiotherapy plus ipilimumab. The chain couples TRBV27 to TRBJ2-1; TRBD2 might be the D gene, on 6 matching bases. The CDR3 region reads CASSLSGSSYNEQFF. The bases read TGTGCCAGCAGTTTGTCCGGGAGCTCCTACAATGAGCAGTTCTTC.